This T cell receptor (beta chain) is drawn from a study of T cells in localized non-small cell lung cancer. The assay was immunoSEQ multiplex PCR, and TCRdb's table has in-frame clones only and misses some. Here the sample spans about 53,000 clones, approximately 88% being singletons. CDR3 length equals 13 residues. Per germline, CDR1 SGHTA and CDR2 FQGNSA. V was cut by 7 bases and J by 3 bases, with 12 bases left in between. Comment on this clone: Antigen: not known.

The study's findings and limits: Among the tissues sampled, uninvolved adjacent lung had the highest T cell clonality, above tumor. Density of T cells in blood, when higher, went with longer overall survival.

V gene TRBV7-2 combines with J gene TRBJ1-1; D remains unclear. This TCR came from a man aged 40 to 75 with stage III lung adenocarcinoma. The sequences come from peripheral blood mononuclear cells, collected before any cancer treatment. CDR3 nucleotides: TGTGCCAGCAACTCGGGGTGGGACACTGAAGCTTTCTTT. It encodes CASNSGWDTEAFF.